One and the same sample provided the 6 T cell receptor beta chains below, sequenced in a study of shared clonotypes between healthy human individuals. Libraries were prepared by immunoSEQ multiplex PCR; TCRdb keeps only in-frame clonotypes and omits some of them. The sample lists roughly 1 million clones; around 76% were seen once. Sequencing was carried out using memory CD4+ T cells sorted from blood. Subset given: CD45RA-negative fraction. The receptors shown here come from a man aged 18 to 30 in good health.

The chain employs TRBV2 and TRBJ1-4; unclear D gene. Germline V gives CDR1 SNHLY, CDR2 FYNNEI. CDR3 length: 12 residues. Trimming cost V 7 bases and J 11 bases, with 14 bases left between them. The CDR3 is CASTGEGGKLFF. The CDR3 DNA follows: TGTGCCAGCACCGGGGAGGGCGGGAAACTGTTTTTT.

In this sample, this clone turned up a few times. This chain joins TRBV6-1 and TRBJ1-4, with TRBD1 as a possible D gene (6 bases). In germline, CDR1 is MNHNS, CDR2 SASEGT. The CDR3 is made up of 14 amino acids. The V end lost 6 bases, the J end lost 8 bases, and 16 bases lay between the germline ends. As DNA, the CDR3 is TGTGCCAGCAGGGCGACAGGCCGTAACGAAAAACTGTTTTTT. This translates into CASRATGRNEKLFF.

The V call is TRBV4-1, the J call TRBJ1-2; D remains ambiguous. The germline gives CDR1 MGHRA, CDR2 YSYEKL. V lost 1 base, J lost 4 bases, and 10 bases lay in between. CDR3 size: 14 residues. CDR3 loop: CASSQVLAVYGYTF. In nucleotides, the CDR3 is TGCGCCAGCAGCCAAGTGTTGGCAGTCTATGGCTACACCTTC.

The rearrangement uses TRBV7-6 and TRBJ2-5; 8 nucleotides agree with TRBD1. In germline, CDR1 is SGHVS, CDR2 FNYEAQ. This CDR3 is built from 16 residues. J was trimmed by 5 bases and V by 2 bases; bases with no gene match: 10. CDR3 residues: CASSLTGRGQEETQYF. The CDR3 bases are TGTGCCAGCAGCTTAACTGGCAGGGGGCAGGAGGAGACCCAGTACTTC.

The chain's CDR3 is CATSRGLGNSPLHF. Here the CDR3 DNA reads TGTGCCACCAGCAGAGGGTTGGGCAATTCACCCCTCCACTTT. V gene TRBV15 combines with J gene TRBJ1-6; the D is unclear. Germline CDR1 is LNHNV and CDR2 is YYDKDF (reference sequence). CDR3 size: 14 residues. V was cut by 1 base and J by 7 bases, with 8 bases left in between.

Turning to this clone: Possible read error: a much larger clone is one base away. The chain links TRBV11-1 to TRBJ1-3; D ambiguous. V lost 1 base, J lost 0 bases, and 4 bases lay in between. Germline CDR1 is SGHAT and CDR2 is FQDESV (reference sequence). The CDR3 sequence is 14 residues long. The CDR3 DNA sequence: TGTGCCAGCAGCTTAGTCAGCTCTGGAAACACCATATATTTT. Its protein product is CASSLVSSGNTIYF.